This entry describes one TCR beta chain. It has no known antigen specificity. It has no much larger one-base neighbor in the sample; base qualities were not kept. The CDR3 has 15 amino acids, counting the end cysteine and phenylalanine. The CDR3 DNA has 45 bases and is translated from base 1. Ends trimmed: V by 4 bases, J by 8 bases; bases unmatched to a gene: 12. CDR1 and CDR2 are drawn from the germline V gene (reference sequence): LNHDA, SQIVND. The data are from a study of blood T cell repertoires in COVID-19 (TCRdb year 2020). About the study as a whole: Collaborator samples came from the United States, Italy and Spain and covered acute and convalescent phases of COVID-19. The material from the prospective study consisted of cDNA or gDNA derived from T cells, B-cell-depleted T cells, or PBMCs. Subjects who had been exposed to COVID-19, were actively infected with it, or had recovered from it provided the deeply sampled blood TCRbeta repertoires that made up the dataset. The repertoires were made available in a free public database intended to serve as a resource for research on the immune response to SARS-CoV-2. Samples came from the ongoing ImmuneRACE study (first 160 participants) plus 1,254 subjects from 6 global collaborators. Nearly every sample came with metadata listing a de-identified subject ID, COVID-19 status, age in years and sex. Where HLA class I and class II types were available, the types were taken from metadata supplied by the sample provider, not from assay-based typing. General study outcomes and caveats: Clinical and demographic metadata were provided uncurated, with the amount varying by source and participant.

TCRbeta CDR3 regions were amplified from genomic DNA by means of the immunoSEQ Assay, a bias-controlled multiplex PCR. The original pipeline was this. Nucleated cell counts per sample were estimated from amplification of reference gene primers within the assay. To quantify the absolute abundance of each unique TCRbeta CDR3 rearrangement, sequence reads were collapsed and filtered. For each sample, productive Simpson clonality was calculated as the square root of Simpson's diversity index over productive rearrangements. What TCRdb holds here is the immuneACCESS table cut down to in-frame rearrangements. Part of the clones is not present; checked against another copy, under half of the missing clones reflect an unresolved V gene, and the others are unexplained. V, J and clone size are those of that table, while D and trimming were read from the DNA. The sample profile shows 300,000 to 350,000 clones; 87% of them were found once. About 8.9% of the sample goes to the ten largest clones.

In the prospective study, participants were about 18 to 90 years old, resided in about two dozen geographic areas of the United States, and were enrolled through a virtual design. Cohort assignment in the prospective study relied on participant-reported clinical history from a screening survey and a study questionnaire. Recovered participants in ImmuneRACE Cohort 3 were defined by two consecutive negative NP/OP PCR tests, clearance by a healthcare professional, or resolution of symptoms. In the prospective study, mobile phlebotomists collected whole blood, serum and a nasopharyngeal or oropharyngeal swab from each participant. Over a roughly two-month period, participants in the prospective study had the option of providing additional blood draws and questionnaires. Before DNA extraction, prospective study blood samples were shipped either frozen or at room temperature.

Material: PBMCs or T cells enriched from blood (not recorded which). This receptor chain uses TRBV19 and TRBJ1-2; 8 bases in the junction line up with TRBD1. This receptor was taken from a woman aged 18-29 years who had recovered from COVID-19. The CDR3 region has the sequence CASSTDSGQADGYTF. The nucleotide sequence reads TGTGCCAGTAGTACCGACTCGGGACAGGCAGACGGCTACACCTTC.